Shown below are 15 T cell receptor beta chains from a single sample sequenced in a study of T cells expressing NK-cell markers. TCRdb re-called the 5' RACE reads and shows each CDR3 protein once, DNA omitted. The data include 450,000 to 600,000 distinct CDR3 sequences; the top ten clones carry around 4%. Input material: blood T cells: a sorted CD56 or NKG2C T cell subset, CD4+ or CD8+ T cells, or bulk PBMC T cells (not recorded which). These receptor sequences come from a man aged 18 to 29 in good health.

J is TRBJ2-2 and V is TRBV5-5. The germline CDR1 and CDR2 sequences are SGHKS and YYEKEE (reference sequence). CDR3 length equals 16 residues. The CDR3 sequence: CASSGIRTLNTGELFF.

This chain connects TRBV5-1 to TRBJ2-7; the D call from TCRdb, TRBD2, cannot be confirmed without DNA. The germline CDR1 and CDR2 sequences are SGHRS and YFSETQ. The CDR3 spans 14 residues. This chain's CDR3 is CASSRDGETYEQYF.

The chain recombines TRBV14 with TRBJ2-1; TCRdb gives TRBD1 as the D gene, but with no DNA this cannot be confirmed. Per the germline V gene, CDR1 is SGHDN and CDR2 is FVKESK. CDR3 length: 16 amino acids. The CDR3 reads CASSQGWPHGPNEQFF.

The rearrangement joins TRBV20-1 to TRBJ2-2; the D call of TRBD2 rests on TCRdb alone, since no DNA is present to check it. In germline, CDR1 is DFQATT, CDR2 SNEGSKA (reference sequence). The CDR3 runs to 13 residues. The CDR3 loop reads CSGMSGSPGELFF.

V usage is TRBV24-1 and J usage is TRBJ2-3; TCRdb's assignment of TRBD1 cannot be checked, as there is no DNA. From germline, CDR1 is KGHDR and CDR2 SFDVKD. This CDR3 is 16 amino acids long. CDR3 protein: CATSDPGQGAADTQYF.

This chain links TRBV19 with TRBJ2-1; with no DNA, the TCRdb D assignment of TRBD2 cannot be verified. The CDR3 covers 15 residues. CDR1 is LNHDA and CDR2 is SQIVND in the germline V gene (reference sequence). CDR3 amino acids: CASSIGAGAIYEQFF.

The CDR3 loop reads CASSRENQETQYF. The V and J genes are TRBV4-1 and TRBJ2-5. CDR1 and CDR2 from the germline V gene are MGHRA and YSYEKL. The CDR3 totals 13 residues.

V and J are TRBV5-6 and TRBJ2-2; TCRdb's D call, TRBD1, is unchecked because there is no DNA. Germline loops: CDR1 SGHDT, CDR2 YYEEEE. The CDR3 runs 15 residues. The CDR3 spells CASSLSDTGTGELFF.

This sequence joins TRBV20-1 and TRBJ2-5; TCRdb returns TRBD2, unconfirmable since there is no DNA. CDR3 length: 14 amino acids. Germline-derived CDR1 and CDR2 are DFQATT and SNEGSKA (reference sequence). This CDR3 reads CSARHGGSVETQYF.

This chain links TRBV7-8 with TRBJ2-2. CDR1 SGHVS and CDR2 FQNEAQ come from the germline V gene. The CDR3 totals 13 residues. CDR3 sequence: CASQNSTTGELFF.

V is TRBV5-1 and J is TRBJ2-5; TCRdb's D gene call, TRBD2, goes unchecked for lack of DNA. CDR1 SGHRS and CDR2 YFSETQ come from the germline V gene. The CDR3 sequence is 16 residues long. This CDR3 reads CASSSGGGSSGETQYF.

CDR3 in amino acids: CASKIAGVLVNEQFF. The chain couples TRBV6-2 or TRBV6-3 to TRBJ2-1; as DNA is missing, the TRBD2 call by TCRdb cannot be tested. The CDR3 covers 15 residues. Per germline, CDR1 MNHEY and CDR2 SVGEGT.

CDR3 loop: CASSKTRSGNTIYF. The rearrangement links TRBV18 to TRBJ1-3. Germline V gene data show CDR1 as KGHSH and CDR2 as LQKENI. The CDR3 extends over 14 amino acids.

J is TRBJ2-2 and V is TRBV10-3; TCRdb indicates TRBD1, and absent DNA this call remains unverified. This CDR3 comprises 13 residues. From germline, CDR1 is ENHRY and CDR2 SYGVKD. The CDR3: CAMGQGNTGELFF.

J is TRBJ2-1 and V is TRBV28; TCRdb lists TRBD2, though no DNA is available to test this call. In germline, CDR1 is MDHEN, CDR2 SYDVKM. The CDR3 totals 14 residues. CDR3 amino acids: CASIAGGPGNEQFF.